This T cell receptor beta chain originates from a study of Ad26.COV2.S vaccination and SARS-CoV-2 variants. Study conclusions and caveats: Spike-specific TCR breadth in vaccine recipients exceeded that seen in placebo recipients.

Stated treatment: roughly 20 received Ad26.COV2.S at low or high dose, single or two shots; roughly 5 received placebo; per-sample allocation not given. Specimens were obtained on day 63 following the first vaccine or placebo injection. The assay was immunoSEQ multiplex PCR, and TCRdb's table has in-frame clones only and misses some. The sample carries fewer than 400,000 clones, about 82% recorded once. The germline V gene has CDR1 LNHDA and CDR2 SQIVND (reference sequence). CDR3 length: 14 residues. V was pared by 4 bases and J by 9 bases, with 13 bases between. This clone was found a few times. Its target is not known.

V is TRBV19 and J is TRBJ1-6, with a weak D call TRBD1 (6 bases). The source material was peripheral blood, sampled in a trial of Ad26.COV2.S vaccine versus placebo. This TCR was sampled from a person aged 18 to 65 who received the Ad26.COV2.S COVID-19 vaccine or a placebo. The CDR3: CASSNSRGGSPLHF. CDR3 sequence (DNA): TGTGCCAGTAGTAACAGCAGGGGTGGTTCACCCCTCCACTTT.